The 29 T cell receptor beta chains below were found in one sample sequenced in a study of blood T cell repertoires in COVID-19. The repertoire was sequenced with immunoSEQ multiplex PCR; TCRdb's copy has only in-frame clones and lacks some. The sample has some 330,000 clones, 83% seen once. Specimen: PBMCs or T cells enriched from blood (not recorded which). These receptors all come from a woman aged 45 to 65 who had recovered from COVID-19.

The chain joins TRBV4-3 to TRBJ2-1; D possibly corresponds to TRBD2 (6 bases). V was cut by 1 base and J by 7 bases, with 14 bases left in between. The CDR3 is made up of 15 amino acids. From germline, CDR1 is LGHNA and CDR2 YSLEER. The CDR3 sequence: CASSQGLFGGNEQFF. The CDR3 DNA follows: TGCGCCAGCAGCCAAGGGCTATTCGGAGGGAATGAGCAGTTCTTC.

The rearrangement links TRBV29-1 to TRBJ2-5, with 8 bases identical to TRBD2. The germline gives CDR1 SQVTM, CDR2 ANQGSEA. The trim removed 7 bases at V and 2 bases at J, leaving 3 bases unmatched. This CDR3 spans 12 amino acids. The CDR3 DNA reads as TGCAGCGGCGGGACTAGTCAAGAGACCCAGTACTTC. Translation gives CSGGTSQETQYF. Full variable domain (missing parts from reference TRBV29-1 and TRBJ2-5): SAVISQKPSRDICQRGTSLTIQCQVDSQVTMMFWYRQQPGQSLTLIATANQGSEATYESGFVIDKFPISRPNLTFSTLTVSNMSPEDSSIYLCSGGTSQETQYFGPGTRLLVL.

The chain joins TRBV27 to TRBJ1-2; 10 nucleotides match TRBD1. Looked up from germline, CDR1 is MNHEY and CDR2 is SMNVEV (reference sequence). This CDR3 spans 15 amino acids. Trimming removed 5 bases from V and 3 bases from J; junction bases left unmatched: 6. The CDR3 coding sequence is TGTGCCAGCAGTCAAAGACAGGGGGCCGACTATGGCTACACCTTC. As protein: CASSQRQGADYGYTF.

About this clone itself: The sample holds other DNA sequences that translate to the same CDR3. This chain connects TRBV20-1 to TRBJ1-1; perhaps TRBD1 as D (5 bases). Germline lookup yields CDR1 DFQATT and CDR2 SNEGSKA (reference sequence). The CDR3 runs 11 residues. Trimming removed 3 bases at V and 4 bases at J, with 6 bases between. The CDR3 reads CSASRGTEAFF. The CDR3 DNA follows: TGCAGTGCTAGTAGGGGCACTGAAGCTTTCTTT.

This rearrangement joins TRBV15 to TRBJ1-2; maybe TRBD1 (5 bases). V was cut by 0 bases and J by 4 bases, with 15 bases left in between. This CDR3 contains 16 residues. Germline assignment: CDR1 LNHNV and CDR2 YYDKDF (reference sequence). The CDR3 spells CATSREILRDSYGYTF. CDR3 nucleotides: TGTGCCACCAGCAGAGAGATTCTGAGAGACAGCTATGGCTACACCTTC.

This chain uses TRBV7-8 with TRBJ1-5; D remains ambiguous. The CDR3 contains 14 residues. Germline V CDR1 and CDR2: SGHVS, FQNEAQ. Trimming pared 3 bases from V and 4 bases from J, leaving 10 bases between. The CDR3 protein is CASSLLRANQPQHF. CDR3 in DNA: TGTGCCAGCAGCTTGTTGCGAGCAAATCAGCCCCAGCATTTT.

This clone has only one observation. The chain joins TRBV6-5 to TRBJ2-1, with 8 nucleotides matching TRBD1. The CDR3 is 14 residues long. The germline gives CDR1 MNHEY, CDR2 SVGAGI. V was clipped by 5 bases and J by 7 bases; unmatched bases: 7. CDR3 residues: CASSTRTGINEQFF. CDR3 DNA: TGTGCCAGCAGTACCCGGACAGGGATAAATGAGCAGTTCTTC.

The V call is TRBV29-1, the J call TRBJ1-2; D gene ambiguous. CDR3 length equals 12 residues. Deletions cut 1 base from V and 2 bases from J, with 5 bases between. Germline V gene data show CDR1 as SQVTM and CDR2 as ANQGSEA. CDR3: CSVEAGNYGYTF. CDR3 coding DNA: TGCAGCGTTGAAGCGGGGAACTATGGCTACACCTTC. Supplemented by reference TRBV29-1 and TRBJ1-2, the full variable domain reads SAVISQKPSRDICQRGTSLTIQCQVDSQVTMMFWYRQQPGQSLTLIATANQGSEATYESGFVIDKFPISRPNLTFSTLTVSNMSPEDSSIYLCSVEAGNYGYTFGSGTRLTVV.

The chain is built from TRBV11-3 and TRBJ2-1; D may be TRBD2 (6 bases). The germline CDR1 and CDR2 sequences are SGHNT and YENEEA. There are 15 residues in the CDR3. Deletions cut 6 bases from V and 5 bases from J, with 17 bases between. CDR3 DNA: TGTGCCAGCAGTAAAGGGGCTGGAGGGCACAATGAGCAGTTCTTC. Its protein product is CASSKGAGGHNEQFF. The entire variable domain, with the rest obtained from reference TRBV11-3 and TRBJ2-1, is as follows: EAGVVQSPRYKIIEKKQPVAFWCNPISGHNTLYWYLQNLGQGPELLIRYENEEAVDDSQLPKDRFSAERLKGVDSTLKIQPAELGDSAVYLCASSKGAGGHNEQFFGPGTRLTVL.

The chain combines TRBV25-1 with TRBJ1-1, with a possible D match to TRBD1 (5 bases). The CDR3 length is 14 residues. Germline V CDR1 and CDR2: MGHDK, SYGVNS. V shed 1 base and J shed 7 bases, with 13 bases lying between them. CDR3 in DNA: TGTGCCAGCAGTGAATTAGATTGGAGGGGTGAAGCTTTCTTT. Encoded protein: CASSELDWRGEAFF.

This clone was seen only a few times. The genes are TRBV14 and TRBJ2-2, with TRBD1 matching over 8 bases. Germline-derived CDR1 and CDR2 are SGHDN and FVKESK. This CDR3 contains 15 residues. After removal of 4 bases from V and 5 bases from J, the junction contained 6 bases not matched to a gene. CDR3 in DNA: TGTGCCAGCAGCCCCAGGGGGCGGGGTACCGGGGAGCTGTTTTTT. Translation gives CASSPRGRGTGELFF. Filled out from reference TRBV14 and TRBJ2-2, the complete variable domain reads EAGVTQFPSHSVIEKGQTVTLRCDPISGHDNLYWYRRVMGKEIKFLLHFVKESKQDESGMPNNRFLAERTGGTYSTLKVQPAELEDSGVYFCASSPRGRGTGELFFGEGSRLTVL.

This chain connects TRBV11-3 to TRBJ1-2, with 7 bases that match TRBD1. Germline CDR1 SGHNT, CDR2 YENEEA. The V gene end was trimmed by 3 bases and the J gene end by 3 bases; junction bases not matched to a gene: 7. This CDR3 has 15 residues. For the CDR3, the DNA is TGTGCCAGCAGCTTGTATGGGGGACAGCACTATGGCTACACCTTC. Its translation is CASSLYGGQHYGYTF. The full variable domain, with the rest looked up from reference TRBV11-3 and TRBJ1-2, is EAGVVQSPRYKIIEKKQPVAFWCNPISGHNTLYWYLQNLGQGPELLIRYENEEAVDDSQLPKDRFSAERLKGVDSTLKIQPAELGDSAVYLCASSLYGGQHYGYTFGSGTRLTVV.

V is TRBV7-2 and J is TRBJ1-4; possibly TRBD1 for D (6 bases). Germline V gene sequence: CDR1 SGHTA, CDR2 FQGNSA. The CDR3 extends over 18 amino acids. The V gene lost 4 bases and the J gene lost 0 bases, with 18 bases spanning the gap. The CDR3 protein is CASSWQPLGGATNEKLFF. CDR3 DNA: TGTGCCAGCAGCTGGCAACCCCTAGGGGGGGCAACTAATGAAAAACTGTTTTTT.

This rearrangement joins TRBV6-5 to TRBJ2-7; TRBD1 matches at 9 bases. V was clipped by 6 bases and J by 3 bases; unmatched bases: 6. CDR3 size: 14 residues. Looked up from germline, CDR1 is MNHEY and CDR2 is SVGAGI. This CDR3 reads CASRGTGRLYEQYF. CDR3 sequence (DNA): TGTGCCAGCAGGGGGACAGGGCGCCTCTACGAGCAGTACTTC.

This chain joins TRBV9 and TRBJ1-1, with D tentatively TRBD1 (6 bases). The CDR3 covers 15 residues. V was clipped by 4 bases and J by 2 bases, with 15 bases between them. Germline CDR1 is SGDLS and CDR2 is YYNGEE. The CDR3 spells CASSFQTGTNTEAFF. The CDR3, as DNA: TGTGCCAGCAGCTTCCAGACAGGCACCAACACTGAAGCTTTCTTT.

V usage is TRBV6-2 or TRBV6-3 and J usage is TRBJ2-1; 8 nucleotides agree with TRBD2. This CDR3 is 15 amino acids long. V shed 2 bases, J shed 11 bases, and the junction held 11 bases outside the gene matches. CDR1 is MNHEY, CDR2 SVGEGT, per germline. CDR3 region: CASSYRRGAGTKQFF. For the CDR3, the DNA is TGTGCCAGCAGTTACAGGCGGGGGGCTGGAACCAAGCAGTTCTTC.

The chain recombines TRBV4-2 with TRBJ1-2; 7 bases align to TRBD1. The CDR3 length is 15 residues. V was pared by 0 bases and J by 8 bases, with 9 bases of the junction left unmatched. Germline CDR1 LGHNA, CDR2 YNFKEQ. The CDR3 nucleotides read TGTGCCAGCAGCCAAGATGAGGGGGCGCGGAGAGGCTACACCTTC. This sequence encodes CASSQDEGARRGYTF.

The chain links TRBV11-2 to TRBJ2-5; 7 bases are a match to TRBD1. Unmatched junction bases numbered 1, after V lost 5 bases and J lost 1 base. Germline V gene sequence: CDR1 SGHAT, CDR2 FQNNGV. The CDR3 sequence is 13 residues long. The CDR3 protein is CASSRTGQETQYF. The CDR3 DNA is TGTGCCAGCAGCCGGACAGGCCAAGAGACCCAGTACTTC.

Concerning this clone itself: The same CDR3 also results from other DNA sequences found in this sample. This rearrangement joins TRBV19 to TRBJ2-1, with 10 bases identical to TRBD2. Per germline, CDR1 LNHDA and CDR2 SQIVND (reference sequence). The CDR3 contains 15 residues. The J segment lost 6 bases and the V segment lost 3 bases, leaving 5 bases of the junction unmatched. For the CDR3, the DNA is TGTGCCAGTAGTATTAAAGCGGGAGGGGGCAATGAGCAGTTCTTC. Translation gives CASSIKAGGGNEQFF.

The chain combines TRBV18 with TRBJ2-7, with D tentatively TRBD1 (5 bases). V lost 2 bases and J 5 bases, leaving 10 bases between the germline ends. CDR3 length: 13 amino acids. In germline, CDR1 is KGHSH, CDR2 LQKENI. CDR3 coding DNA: TGTGCCAGCTCACCAATCAGGGCTGACGAGCAGTACTTC. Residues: CASSPIRADEQYF.

The CDR3 loop reads CASRPGQTYNEQFF. The CDR3 DNA follows: TGTGCCAGCAGACCGGGACAGACCTACAATGAGCAGTTCTTC. The V gene is TRBV27, the J gene TRBJ2-1; TRBD1 agrees at 7 bases. With 6 bases clipped from V and 2 bases from J, the junction kept 4 bases outside the gene matches. Germline V gene lookup returns CDR1 MNHEY and CDR2 SMNVEV (reference sequence). The CDR3 runs to 14 residues.

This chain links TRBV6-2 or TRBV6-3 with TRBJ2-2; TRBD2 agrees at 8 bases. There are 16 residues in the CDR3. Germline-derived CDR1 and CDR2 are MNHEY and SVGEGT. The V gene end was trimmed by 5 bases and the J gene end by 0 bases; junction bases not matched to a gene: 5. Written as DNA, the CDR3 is TGTGCCAGCAGTCACCCGGGACTAGCGAACACCGGGGAGCTGTTTTTT. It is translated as CASSHPGLANTGELFF.

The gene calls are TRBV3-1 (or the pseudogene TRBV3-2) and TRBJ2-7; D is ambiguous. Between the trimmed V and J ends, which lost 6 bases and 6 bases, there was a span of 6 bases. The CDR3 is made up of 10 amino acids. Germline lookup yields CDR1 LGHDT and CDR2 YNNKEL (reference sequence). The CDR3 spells CASSILEQYF. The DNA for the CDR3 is TGTGCCAGCAGTATCCTCGAGCAGTACTTC.

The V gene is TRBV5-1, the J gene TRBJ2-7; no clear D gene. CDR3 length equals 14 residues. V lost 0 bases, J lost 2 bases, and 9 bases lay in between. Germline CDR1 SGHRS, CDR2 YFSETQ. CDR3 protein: CASSLGESTYEQYF. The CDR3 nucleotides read TGCGCCAGCAGCTTGGGCGAGAGTACCTACGAGCAGTACTTC.

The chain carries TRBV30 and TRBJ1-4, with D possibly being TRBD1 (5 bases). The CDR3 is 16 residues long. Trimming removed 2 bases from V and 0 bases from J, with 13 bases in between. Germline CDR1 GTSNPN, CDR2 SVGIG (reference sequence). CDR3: CAWSTQTRATNEKLFF. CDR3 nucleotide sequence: TGTGCCTGGAGTACCCAGACCAGGGCAACTAATGAAAAACTGTTTTTT.

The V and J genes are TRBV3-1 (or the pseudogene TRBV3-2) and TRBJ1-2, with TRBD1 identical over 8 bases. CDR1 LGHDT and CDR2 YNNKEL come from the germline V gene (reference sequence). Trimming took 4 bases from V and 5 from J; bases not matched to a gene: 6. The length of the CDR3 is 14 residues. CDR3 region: CASSRQGSSYGYTF. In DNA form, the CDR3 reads TGTGCCAGCAGCCGACAGGGGAGCTCGTATGGCTACACCTTC.

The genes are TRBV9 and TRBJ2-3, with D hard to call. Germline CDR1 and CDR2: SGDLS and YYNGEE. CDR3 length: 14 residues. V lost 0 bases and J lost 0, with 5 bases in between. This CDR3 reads CASSVDPSTDTQYF. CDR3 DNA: TGTGCCAGCAGCGTAGATCCGAGCACAGATACGCAGTATTTT.

The CDR3 region is CASRVAMNTEAFF. The CDR3 nucleotides read TGTGCCAGCCGTGTCGCTATGAACACTGAAGCTTTCTTT. The chain employs TRBV19 and TRBJ1-1; D is uncertain. This CDR3 contains 13 residues. V shed 9 bases and J shed 0 bases, with 11 bases lying between them. Germline V gene sequence: CDR1 LNHDA, CDR2 SQIVND (reference sequence). Combining the CDR3 with reference TRBV19 and TRBJ1-1 gives the whole variable domain DGGITQSPKYLFRKEGQNVTLSCEQNLNHDAMYWYRQDPGQGLRLIYYSQIVNDFQKGDIAEGYSVSREKKESFPLTVTSAQKNPTAFYLCASRVAMNTEAFFGQGTRLTVV.

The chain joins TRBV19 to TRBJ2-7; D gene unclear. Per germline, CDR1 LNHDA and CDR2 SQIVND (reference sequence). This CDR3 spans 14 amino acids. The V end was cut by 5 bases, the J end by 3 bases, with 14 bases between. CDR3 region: CASSGPATGYEQYF. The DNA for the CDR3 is TGTGCCAGTAGTGGTCCCGCAACCGGCTACGAGCAGTACTTC.